The 32 T cell receptor beta chains in this list originate from one sample, sequenced in a study of pediatric ulcerative colitis. Generated by immunoSEQ multiplex PCR, the TCRdb table keeps only in-frame clones and is missing some. The profile shows about 64,000 clones, roughly nine tenths of them singletons. The material sequenced was blood. Receptors originate from a boy younger than 18 with severe ulcerative colitis.

The rearrangement uses TRBV5-6 and TRBJ1-1; D gene uncertain. CDR1 is SGHDT and CDR2 is YYEEEE in the germline V gene. V lost 4 bases and J 2 bases, leaving 15 bases between the germline ends. This CDR3 spans 15 amino acids. The DNA for the CDR3 is TGTGCCAGCAGCGAGGTGGTTGGCCCTAACACTGAAGCTTTCTTT. Its translation is CASSEVVGPNTEAFF.

This chain links TRBV6-5 with TRBJ2-7; D possibly corresponds to TRBD1 (5 bases). Germline CDR1 and CDR2: MNHEY and SVGAGI. This CDR3 region has 15 residues. The V end was cut by 0 bases, the J end by 2 bases, with 11 bases between. CDR3 sequence reads: CASSYSIDSTYEQYF. CDR3 DNA sequence: TGTGCCAGCAGTTACTCGATTGACAGTACCTACGAGCAGTACTTC.

This clone showed up just once. This sequence joins TRBV4-3 and TRBJ2-1; 11 positions match TRBD2. The germline V gene encodes CDR1 LGHNA and CDR2 YSLEER. Unmatched junction bases numbered 3, after V lost 6 bases and J lost 5 bases. CDR3 length equals 14 residues. The CDR3 spells CASRPGLADNEQFF. CDR3 nucleotides: TGCGCCAGCAGACCGGGACTAGCGGACAATGAGCAGTTCTTC.

The chain couples TRBV2 to TRBJ2-5; 7 bases are shared with TRBD2. Germline V gene lookup returns CDR1 SNHLY and CDR2 FYNNEI. With V trimmed by 1 base and J by 5 bases, 7 bases remained unmatched. The CDR3 runs 15 residues. CDR3 sequence: CASSEGAGVSETQYF. The CDR3 DNA follows: TGTGCCAGCAGTGAAGGGGCGGGAGTGAGCGAGACCCAGTACTTC.

The J gene is TRBJ1-1, the V gene TRBV11-2; the D is unclear. CDR3 length: 15 amino acids. The germline V and J ends were trimmed by 5 bases and 7 bases, with 20 bases remaining between them. CDR1 SGHAT and CDR2 FQNNGV come from the germline V gene. The CDR3 bases are TGTGCCAGCAGCCGTTCACCGGGAGTCCTGATTGAAGCTTTCTTT. Translating gives CASSRSPGVLIEAFF.

The chain employs TRBV2 and TRBJ2-1, with 8 bases lining up with TRBD2. The V and J ends lost 6 bases and 5 bases, in that order; junction bases with no gene match: 9. The CDR3 contains 15 residues. From germline, CDR1 is SNHLY and CDR2 FYNNEI. CDR3 protein: CASRSGLAGNNEQFF. CDR3 bases: TGTGCCAGCAGATCGGGCCTAGCGGGTAACAATGAGCAGTTCTTC.

This clone turned up a few times. This chain connects TRBV30 to TRBJ1-1; D is perhaps TRBD1 (6 bases). Deletions cut 0 bases from V and 9 bases from J, with 11 bases between. The CDR3 totals 12 residues. Germline V gene data show CDR1 as GTSNPN and CDR2 as SVGIG (reference sequence). CDR3: CAWSVTQGKAFF. The CDR3 nucleotides are TGTGCCTGGAGTGTGACACAGGGTAAAGCTTTCTTT. Combining the CDR3 with reference TRBV30 and TRBJ1-1 gives the whole variable domain SQTIHQWPATLVQPVGSPLSLECTVEGTSNPNLYWYRQAAGRGLQLLFYSVGIGQISSEVPQNLSASRPQDRQFILSSKKLLLSDSGFYLCAWSVTQGKAFFGQGTRLTVV.

This sequence joins TRBV11-3 and TRBJ2-5, with 12 bases aligning to TRBD2. Per the germline V gene, CDR1 is SGHNT and CDR2 is YENEEA. V shed 0 bases, J shed 5 bases, and the junction held 10 bases outside the gene matches. The CDR3 length is 18 residues. The CDR3 sequence: CASSLDRTSGIGDETQYF. The DNA for the CDR3 is TGTGCCAGCAGCTTAGATCGGACTAGCGGGATAGGGGATGAGACCCAGTACTTC.

This clone appeared a few times. V usage is TRBV5-4 and J usage is TRBJ1-2, with TRBD1 identical over 7 bases. Germline V CDR1 and CDR2: SGHNT, YYREEE (reference sequence). The CDR3 runs to 14 residues. V lost 4 bases and J lost 7; bases outside the gene matches: 10. The CDR3 region is CASSGDRALSGYTF. The CDR3 DNA reads TGTGCCAGCAGCGGCGACAGGGCTTTGAGTGGCTACACCTTC.

V is TRBV4-1 and J is TRBJ2-1, with TRBD1 matching 10 bases. CDR1 is MGHRA and CDR2 is YSYEKL in the germline V gene. The ends lost 1 base at V and 5 bases at J; junction bases unmatched: 2. The CDR3 consists of 15 residues. The CDR3 loop is CASSQVGTGDNEQFF. The CDR3 bases are TGCGCCAGCAGCCAAGTCGGGACAGGGGACAATGAGCAGTTCTTC.

The genes are TRBV10-3 and TRBJ2-3, with 7 bases identical to TRBD1. This CDR3 region has 14 residues. J lost 4 bases, V lost 10 bases, and 11 bases had no gene match. Germline lookup yields CDR1 ENHRY and CDR2 SYGVKD. CDR3: CATENRGVADTQYF. The CDR3 DNA follows: TGTGCCACCGAAAACAGGGGTGTCGCAGATACGCAGTATTTT.

This chain uses TRBV18 with TRBJ2-1; no definite D call. The CDR3 length is 12 residues. Germline CDR1 and CDR2: KGHSH and LQKENI. Trimming left V 6 bases short and J 7 bases short, with 10 bases between. Here the CDR3 DNA reads TGTGCCAGCTCCCCTTGGGGAAATGAGCAGTTCTTC. This translates into CASSPWGNEQFF. The entire variable domain, with the rest obtained from reference TRBV18 and TRBJ2-1, is as follows: NAGVMQNPRHLVRRRGQEARLRCSPMKGHSHVYWYRQLPEEGLKFMVYLQKENIIDESGMPKERFSAEFPKEGPSILRIQQVVRGDSAAYFCASSPWGNEQFFGPGTRLTVL.

This chain joins TRBV2 and TRBJ1-2; 9 nucleotides align to TRBD1. V trimming: 7 bases; J trimming: 4 bases; junction bases outside the gene matches: 4. Germline CDR1 and CDR2: SNHLY and FYNNEI. The CDR3 sequence is 13 residues long. DNA of the CDR3: TGTGCCAGCAATTACAGGGGGCCCTATGGCTACACCTTC. This gives the protein CASNYRGPYGYTF.

The rearrangement uses TRBV7-9 and TRBJ1-2, with D possibly TRBD1 on 5 matching bases. V was pared by 5 bases and J by 8 bases, with 21 bases between. CDR1 is SEHNR and CDR2 is FQNEAQ in the germline V gene (reference sequence). This CDR3 has 15 residues. CDR3 residues: CASSPDRGRALGYTF. CDR3 nucleotides: TGTGCCAGCAGCCCCGATCGAGGCAGGGCTCTAGGCTACACCTTC.

This clone was observed a few times. This chain uses TRBV6-1 with TRBJ1-1; the D gene is possibly TRBD1 (5 bases). V was trimmed by 4 bases and J by 0 bases, leaving 12 bases between them. Germline values: CDR1 MNHNS, CDR2 SASEGT. The CDR3 loop spans 15 amino acids. The CDR3 DNA is TGTGCCAGCAGTGTCACGACAGAAGTGAACACTGAAGCTTTCTTT. Its translation is CASSVTTEVNTEAFF.

The V and J genes are TRBV5-1 and TRBJ2-1; D might be TRBD1 (6 bases). V lost 2 bases and J 7 bases, leaving 19 bases between the germline ends. Per the germline V gene, CDR1 is SGHRS and CDR2 is YFSETQ. The CDR3 is made up of 16 amino acids. The CDR3 DNA reads TGCGCCAGCAGCTTTGGGGGCTCACCACTTATAAATGAGCAGTTCTTC. It encodes CASSFGGSPLINEQFF.

This clone was recorded once. The genes are TRBV6-5 and TRBJ1-1; D uncertain. The CDR3 is 14 residues long. Germline V gives CDR1 MNHEY, CDR2 SVGAGI. The ends were cut back, 6 bases at V and 0 bases at J, with 11 bases in the middle. The CDR3 spells CASRSGYMNTEAFF. The DNA of the CDR3 is TGTGCCAGCAGGTCGGGGTACATGAACACTGAAGCTTTCTTT.

This chain joins TRBV10-3 and TRBJ2-1, with TRBD2 matching over 7 bases. Trimming removed 0 bases from V and 4 bases from J; junction bases left unmatched: 6. The CDR3 spans 16 residues. Germline lookup yields CDR1 ENHRY and CDR2 SYGVKD. The CDR3 nucleotides read TGTGCCATCAGTGAGTCGAGCGGGATGCCGTACAATGAGCAGTTCTTC. Translated, it gives CAISESSGMPYNEQFF.

This clone has just one count. The chain is built from TRBV27 and TRBJ2-7; D remains unclear. This CDR3 region has 13 residues. The germline V gene encodes CDR1 MNHEY and CDR2 SMNVEV (reference sequence). Trimming removed 3 bases from V and 2 bases from J, with 8 bases in between. CDR3 DNA: TGTGCCAGCAGTTTGTCCCCAACCTACGAGCAGTACTTC. Its translation: CASSLSPTYEQYF.

The chain couples TRBV4-1 to TRBJ2-3; 7 bases align to TRBD2. The CDR3 sequence is 15 residues long. Germline V gene data show CDR1 as MGHRA and CDR2 as YSYEKL. V trimming: 4 bases; J trimming: 5 bases; junction bases outside the gene matches: 9. The DNA for the CDR3 is TGCGCCAGCAGCCTGACCGGTCCTAGCGGAGATACGCAGTATTTT. Its protein is CASSLTGPSGDTQYF.

J is TRBJ2-7 and V is TRBV9, with TRBD1 identical over 7 bases. The CDR3 sequence is 15 residues long. Germline V gene data show CDR1 as SGDLS and CDR2 as YYNGEE. Unmatched junction bases numbered 11, after V lost 3 bases and J lost 5 bases. The CDR3: CASSASVTGTDEQYF. The CDR3, as DNA: TGTGCCAGCAGCGCAAGTGTAACAGGGACAGACGAGCAGTACTTC.

The gene calls are TRBV2 and TRBJ2-1; TRBD2 agrees at 10 bases. In germline, CDR1 is SNHLY, CDR2 FYNNEI. The CDR3 runs to 16 residues. V lost 8 bases and J lost 5; bases outside the gene matches: 12. The CDR3 sequence: CASDSGEAGGHNEQFF. The CDR3 DNA follows: TGTGCCAGCGACTCGGGCGAAGCGGGAGGGCACAATGAGCAGTTCTTC.

This chain connects TRBV6-1 to TRBJ2-7, with D tentatively TRBD1 (6 bases). The CDR3 loop spans 15 amino acids. V was shortened by 4 bases and J by 2 bases, with 15 bases between the two germline ends. CDR1 and CDR2 (germline): MNHNS, SASEGT. The CDR3 nucleotides are TGTGCCAGCAGTGGCAGGGGAGTGAGTGCCTACGAGCAGTACTTC. It is translated as CASSGRGVSAYEQYF.

This rearrangement joins TRBV18 to TRBJ2-1, with D unclear. The germline CDR1 and CDR2 sequences are KGHSH and LQKENI. Deletions cut 0 bases from V and 12 bases from J, with 12 bases between. CDR3 length equals 13 residues. DNA of the CDR3: TGTGCCAGCTCACCACCGGTCGAGGCCCTGCAGTTCTTC. The encoded protein is CASSPPVEALQFF.

V and J are TRBV9 and TRBJ2-2; 9 bases match TRBD1. The CDR3 has 17 amino acids. J gave up 1 base and V 4 bases, and 8 bases lay outside the gene matches. From germline, CDR1 is SGDLS and CDR2 YYNGEE. The CDR3 bases are TGTGCCAGCAGCACACGTGGGACAGGGTGGAACACCGGGGAGCTGTTTTTT. Translating gives CASSTRGTGWNTGELFF.

The V gene is TRBV19, the J gene TRBJ1-2; D call uncertain. V gave up 3 bases and J gave up 8 bases, with 13 bases separating them. The germline V gene encodes CDR1 LNHDA and CDR2 SQIVND (reference sequence). The CDR3 covers 13 residues. CDR3 bases: TGTGCCAGTAGTATTGGCCCACTCGGCGGCTACACCTTC. This sequence encodes CASSIGPLGGYTF.

V is TRBV7-2 and J is TRBJ2-7; TRBD2 aligns across 7 bases. CDR1 and CDR2 from the germline V gene are SGHTA and FQGNSA. Trimming took 1 base from V and 0 from J; bases not matched to a gene: 3. This CDR3 is 15 amino acids long. In DNA form, the CDR3 reads TGTGCCAGCAGCTTAGTGGGCGGGAGCTCCTACGAGCAGTACTTC. As protein: CASSLVGGSSYEQYF.

The count of this clone is one. The J gene is TRBJ2-2, the V gene TRBV28; D uncertain. CDR1 is MDHEN and CDR2 is SYDVKM in the germline V gene. Trimming cost V 7 bases and J 1 base, with 7 bases left between them. The CDR3 runs to 13 residues. CDR3 bases: TGTGCCAGCACCCGATTGAACACCGGGGAGCTGTTTTTT. It is translated as CASTRLNTGELFF.

This rearrangement joins TRBV4-2 to TRBJ2-7; D unresolved. The CDR3 extends over 14 amino acids. Deletions cut 1 base from V and 1 base from J, with 8 bases between. Germline CDR1 reads LGHNA; CDR2 reads YNFKEQ. The chain's CDR3 is CASSQGRFSYEQYF. CDR3 DNA: TGTGCCAGCAGCCAAGGACGCTTTTCCTACGAGCAGTACTTC.

The rearrangement joins TRBV6-1 to TRBJ2-1; no firm D call. Trimming stripped 0 bases from V and 2 bases from J, with 17 bases between. Per germline, CDR1 MNHNS and CDR2 SASEGT. The CDR3 has 18 residues. The CDR3 spells CASSEAGMVLGPYNEQFF. As DNA, the CDR3 is TGTGCCAGCAGTGAAGCGGGGATGGTGCTGGGTCCCTACAATGAGCAGTTCTTC.

V and J are TRBV7-9 and TRBJ2-1; D is undetermined. Trimming shortened V by 1 base and J by 7 bases, and 14 bases separated the two germline ends. The CDR3 has 15 residues. Germline CDR1 and CDR2: SEHNR and FQNEAQ (reference sequence). Here the CDR3 DNA reads TGTGCCAGCAGCTTAGGAGAGTGGACCCGGAATGAGCAGTTCTTC. Encoded protein: CASSLGEWTRNEQFF.

The chain employs TRBV19 and TRBJ1-2; 7 bases are shared with TRBD1. This CDR3 contains 15 residues. CDR1 and CDR2 from the germline V gene are LNHDA and SQIVND (reference sequence). Trimming at V came to 4 bases and at J to 0 bases, leaving 5 bases not matched to a gene. CDR3 coding DNA: TGTGCCAGTAGTACCTCGACAGGGCCTAACTATGGCTACACCTTC. It translates to CASSTSTGPNYGYTF.